These 3 T cell receptor beta chains were all obtained from the same sample, sequenced in a study of tumor-infiltrating lymphocytes in oesophageal squamous cell carcinoma. TCRdb reanalysed the PCR reads using MiXCR and keeps one entry per CDR3 protein. The repertoire holds fewer than 20,000 distinct CDR3 sequences, with roughly half as singletons. What was sequenced was esophageal tumor tissue. The receptors were gathered from a female donor with esophageal squamous cell carcinoma.

The CDR3 DNA reads as TGTGCCAGCAGTTTATTTGGGACAGAGAACTATGGCTACACCTTC. Amino acids: CASSLFGTENYGYTF. The gene calls are TRBV27 and TRBJ1-1, with TRBD1 matching over 7 bases. The J call may be incorrect, as the DNA end agrees better with TRBJ1-2. CDR3 length equals 15 residues. CDR1 is MNHEY, CDR2 SMNVEV, per germline (reference sequence).

This clonotype was observed a handful of times. The V and J genes are TRBV28 and TRBJ2-1; 7 positions match TRBD2. Matching the DNA end better, TRBJ2-7 makes the J call doubtful. This CDR3 spans 13 amino acids. Per the germline V gene, CDR1 is MDHEN and CDR2 is SYDVKM. The CDR3 region has the DNA TGTGCCAGCAGAGCGGGACCTCGGTACGAGCAGTACTTC. It encodes CASRAGPRYEQYF.

In this sample, this clonotype turned up a few times. The V call is TRBV7-6, the J call TRBJ2-7; 8 bases map to TRBD1. The V gene's germline CDR1 is SGHVS and CDR2 FNYEAQ. The V gene end was trimmed by 5 bases and the J gene end by 2 bases; junction bases not matched to a gene: 8. This CDR3 comprises 15 residues. The CDR3 region has the DNA TGTGCCAGCAGCACCCTAGGACAGGGCACCTACGAGCAGTACTTC. Protein: CASSTLGQGTYEQYF.